This T cell receptor (beta chain) derives from a study of control samples from healthy donors and cancer patients. Sequenced by immunoSEQ multiplex PCR; TCRdb stores in-frame clones only, minus some. The sample includes 100,000 to 150,000 clones, about nine tenths seen only once; the top ten take less than 9.5%. The clonotype was recovered from a man between 40 and 49 years old in good health. The sample comprised blood.

The DNA of the CDR3 is TGCGCCAGCAGCTTGGCCGGGAGTTCCAATGAGCAGTTCTTC. Translated, it gives CASSLAGSSNEQFF. V is TRBV5-1 and J is TRBJ2-1; maybe TRBD2 (6 bases). The CDR3 has 14 amino acids. The V gene's germline CDR1 is SGHRS and CDR2 YFSETQ. V dropped 0 bases and J dropped 6 bases, with 10 bases sitting between them.